The clone carrying this TCR beta chain was observed a single time. The antigen is unknown. The data derive from a study of OX40 agonist ivuxolimab in advanced cancers. The wider study: In this cohort, patients received ivuxolimab, an agonistic anti-OX40 (CD134) antibody. Prior anti-PD-1, anti-PD-L1 or anti-CTLA-4 therapy did not bar entry, and approximately 43% had some.

Study-wide results and caveats: Compared with CD4+, CD8+ T cells on average had more expanded clones.

The table came from immunoSEQ multiplex PCR; TCRdb's copy has only in-frame clones and leaves some out. The sample lists about 21,000 clones, approximately 86% occurring once. The CDR3 loop spans 17 amino acids. CDR1 and CDR2 from the germline V gene are MGHRA and YSYEKL. The J segment lost 6 bases and the V segment lost 4 bases, leaving 11 bases of the junction unmatched. The origin of this receptor is an adult with an advanced solid tumor such as melanoma, head and neck, liver or kidney cancer. The sample here was CD4+ or CD8+ T cells sorted from blood, taken in a trial of the OX40 agonist ivuxolimab. The chain links TRBV4-1 to TRBJ1-4; 10 nucleotides agree with TRBD1. The CDR3 sequence: CASSPGTGEMADEKLFF. Here the CDR3 DNA reads TGCGCCAGCAGCCCCGGGACAGGGGAAATGGCTGATGAAAAACTGTTTTTT.